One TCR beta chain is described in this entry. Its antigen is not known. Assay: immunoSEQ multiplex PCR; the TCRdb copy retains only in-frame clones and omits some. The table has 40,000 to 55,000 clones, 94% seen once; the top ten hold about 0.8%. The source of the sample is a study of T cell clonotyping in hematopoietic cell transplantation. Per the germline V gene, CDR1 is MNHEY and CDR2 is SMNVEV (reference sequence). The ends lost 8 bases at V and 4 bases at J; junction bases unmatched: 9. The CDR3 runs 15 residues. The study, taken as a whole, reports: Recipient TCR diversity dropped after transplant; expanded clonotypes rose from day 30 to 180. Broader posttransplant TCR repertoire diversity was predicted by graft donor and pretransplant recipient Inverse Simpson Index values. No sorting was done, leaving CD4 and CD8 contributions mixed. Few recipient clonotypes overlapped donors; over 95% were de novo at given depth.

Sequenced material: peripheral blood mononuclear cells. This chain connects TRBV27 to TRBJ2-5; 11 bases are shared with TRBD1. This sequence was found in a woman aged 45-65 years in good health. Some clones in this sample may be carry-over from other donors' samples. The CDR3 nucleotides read TGTGCCAGCTCAGAGGACAGGGGGCGCCGAGAGACCCAGTACTTC. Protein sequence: CASSEDRGRRETQYF.